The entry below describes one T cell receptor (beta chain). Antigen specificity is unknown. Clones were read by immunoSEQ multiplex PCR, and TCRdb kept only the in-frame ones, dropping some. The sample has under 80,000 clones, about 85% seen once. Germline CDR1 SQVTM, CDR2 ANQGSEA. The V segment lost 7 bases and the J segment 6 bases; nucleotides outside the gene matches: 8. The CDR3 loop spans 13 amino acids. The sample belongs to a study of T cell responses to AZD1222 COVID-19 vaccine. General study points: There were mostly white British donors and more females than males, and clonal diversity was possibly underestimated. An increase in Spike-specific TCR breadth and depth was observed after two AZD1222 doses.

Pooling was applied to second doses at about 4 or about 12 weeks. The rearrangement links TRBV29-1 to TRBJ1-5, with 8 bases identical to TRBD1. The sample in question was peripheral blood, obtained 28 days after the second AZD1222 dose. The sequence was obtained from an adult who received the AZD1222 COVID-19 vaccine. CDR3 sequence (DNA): TGCAGCGAACCGTACAGGGGGTGTCAGCCCCAGCATTTT. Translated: CSEPYRGCQPQHF. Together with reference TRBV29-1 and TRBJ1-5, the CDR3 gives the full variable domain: SAVISQKPSRDICQRGTSLTIQCQVDSQVTMMFWYRQQPGQSLTLIATANQGSEATYESGFVIDKFPISRPNLTFSTLTVSNMSPEDSSIYLCSEPYRGCQPQHFGDGTRLSIL.